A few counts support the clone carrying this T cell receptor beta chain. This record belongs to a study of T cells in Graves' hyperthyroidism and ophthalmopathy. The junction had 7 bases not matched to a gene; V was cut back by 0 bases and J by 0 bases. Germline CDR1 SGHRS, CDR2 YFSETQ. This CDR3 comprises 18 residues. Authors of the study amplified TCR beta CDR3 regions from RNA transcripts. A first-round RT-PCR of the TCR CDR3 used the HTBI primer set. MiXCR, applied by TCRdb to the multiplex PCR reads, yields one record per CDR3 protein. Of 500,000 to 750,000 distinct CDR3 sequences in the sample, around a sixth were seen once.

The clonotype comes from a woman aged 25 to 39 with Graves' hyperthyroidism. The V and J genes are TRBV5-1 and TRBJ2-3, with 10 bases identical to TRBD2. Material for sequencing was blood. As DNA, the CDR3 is TGCGCCAGCAGCTTGGAAACTAGCGGGACCCCTAGCACAGATACGCAGTATTTT. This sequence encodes CASSLETSGTPSTDTQYF.